This T cell receptor (beta chain) was documented in a study of cytomegalovirus exposure and HLA in healthy donors. Study details: Researchers previously reported finding some 110 million unique TCR beta sequences from about 179 million T cells. Findings of the study overall: In a later analysis, TCR beta V- and J-gene trimming was associated with a missense DCLRE1C variant. An apparent linkage of common viral pathogens to several of the most significant clusters emerged in a later analysis. Most TCR sequences were uncommon, yet certain public TCRs appeared in many donors.

It was with 60 Vbeta and 13 Jbeta primers that the PCR ran. The repertoire was sequenced with immunoSEQ multiplex PCR; TCRdb's copy has only in-frame clones and lacks some. This repertoire shows some 140,000 clones, around four fifths found once; its top ten account for under 5.5%. In regard to this clone: Its antigen is unidentified.

The sequence derives from a man in his thirties or forties in good health. The source material was PBMCs.

CDR3 sequence: CAIKRETGANVLTF. CDR3 in DNA: TGTGCCATCAAGCGGGAAACTGGGGCCAACGTCCTGACTTTC. The chain has TRBV10-3 and TRBJ2-6, with 7 bases that match TRBD2. The germline gives CDR1 ENHRY, CDR2 SYGVKD. This CDR3 comprises 14 residues. V was clipped by 7 bases and J by 2 bases; unmatched bases: 2.